The 25 T cell receptor beta chains in this list originate from one sample, sequenced in a study of beta chain features in type 1 diabetes. No antigen has been identified for these receptors. Notes on the study in general: Shorter TCRB CDR3s, moderately but significantly so, marked every one of the four CD4+ subsets in Type 1 diabetes patients.

Isolated RNA was reverse transcribed in full, so expressed TCRB transcripts were sequenced. Here immunoSEQ multiplex PCR was the method, and the copy in TCRdb shows in-frame clones only, minus some. The profile shows about 53,000 clones, 60% to 70% of them singletons. The sample taken for sequencing was stem cell memory CD4+ T cells from blood. The receptors come from a woman younger than 45 with type 1 diabetes.

This rearrangement joins TRBV9 to TRBJ2-5, with a weak D call TRBD2 (6 bases). There are 14 residues in the CDR3. The germline CDR1 and CDR2 sequences are SGDLS and YYNGEE. V was pared by 5 bases and J by 0 bases, with 11 bases between. The CDR3 reads CASSSGTYQETQYF. CDR3 nucleotide sequence: TGTGCCAGCAGTTCCGGGACTTACCAAGAGACCCAGTACTTC.

V and J are TRBV9 and TRBJ1-1; no firm D call. The CDR3 loop spans 14 amino acids. CDR1 and CDR2 from the germline V gene are SGDLS and YYNGEE. Trimming took off 2 bases at V and 0 bases at J, with 8 bases between the two ends. This chain's CDR3 is CASSVAGMNTEAFF. In DNA, the CDR3 is TGTGCCAGCAGCGTCGCGGGGATGAACACTGAAGCTTTCTTT. The variable domain in full, completed from reference TRBV9 and TRBJ1-1, reads DSGVTQTPKHLITATGQRVTLRCSPRSGDLSVYWYQQSLDQGLQFLIQYYNGEERAKGNILERFSAQQFPDLHSELNLSSLELGDSALYFCASSVAGMNTEAFFGQGTRLTVV.

This rearrangement joins TRBV30 to TRBJ2-5, with 9 positions matching TRBD1. CDR1 GTSNPN and CDR2 SVGIG come from the germline V gene (reference sequence). The CDR3 covers 13 residues. V lost 7 bases to trimming and J lost 5 bases; unmatched junction nucleotides: 8. Here the CDR3 DNA reads TGTGCCTTCTACAGGGGGCTTGGGGAGACCCAGTACTTC. This sequence encodes CAFYRGLGETQYF.

V and J are TRBV19 and TRBJ1-2, with 10 nucleotides matching TRBD1. V lost 3 bases to trimming and J lost 8 bases; unmatched junction nucleotides: 12. The CDR3 has 16 amino acids. The germline gives CDR1 LNHDA, CDR2 SQIVND (reference sequence). The CDR3: CASSIRQGAGLGGYTF. DNA of the CDR3: TGTGCCAGTAGTATCCGACAGGGGGCTGGTCTTGGGGGCTACACCTTC.

The table lists this clone with a count of one. This sequence joins TRBV18 and TRBJ1-1, with TRBD1 as a possible D gene (5 bases). Looked up from germline, CDR1 is KGHSH and CDR2 is LQKENI. The CDR3 covers 14 residues. Trimming removed 1 base at V and 6 bases at J, with 12 bases between. The CDR3 loop reads CASSPLAKGAEAFF. The CDR3 DNA reads TGTGCCAGCTCACCACTAGCAAAAGGGGCTGAAGCTTTCTTT.

This clone was recorded a few times. This chain joins TRBV14 and TRBJ2-1; D is undetermined. V shed 0 bases and J shed 0 bases, with 15 bases lying between them. CDR1 and CDR2 (germline): SGHDN, FVKESK. The CDR3 has 18 amino acids. The CDR3, as DNA: TGTGCCAGCAGCCAAGATCTCTGGCGGCATTTCTCCTACAATGAGCAGTTCTTC. Translation gives CASSQDLWRHFSYNEQFF.

The chain has TRBV30 and TRBJ1-1, with TRBD1 identical over 8 bases. V gave up 6 bases and J gave up 0 bases; unmatched junction bases: 9. CDR1 is GTSNPN and CDR2 is SVGIG in the germline V gene (reference sequence). The CDR3 runs to 15 residues. Here the CDR3 DNA reads TGTGCCTGCCCCGGGACAGGTACCTTGAACACTGAAGCTTTCTTT. Translating it yields CACPGTGTLNTEAFF.

This clone occurred a few times. CDR3 nucleotides: TGTGCCAGTAGTCCCCCGACAACAACGGGAACTAACTATGGCTACACCTTC. Translated, it gives CASSPPTTTGTNYGYTF. This chain connects TRBV19 to TRBJ1-2; D gene ambiguous. CDR1 and CDR2 (germline): LNHDA, SQIVND (reference sequence). CDR3 length: 17 amino acids. Trimming stripped 5 bases from V and 0 bases from J, with 19 bases between.

The chain joins TRBV27 to TRBJ2-7, with 8 bases matching TRBD1. The CDR3 has 12 amino acids. V was clipped by 9 bases and J by 3 bases; unmatched bases: 4. Germline V gene lookup returns CDR1 MNHEY and CDR2 SMNVEV (reference sequence). Written as DNA, the CDR3 is TGTGCCAGTCGGGACAGGCGCTACGAGCAGTACTTC. It specifies CASRDRRYEQYF.

The genes are TRBV18 and TRBJ1-1; D gene uncertain. The CDR3 sequence is 15 residues long. The germline V gene has CDR1 KGHSH and CDR2 LQKENI. Trimming took off 6 bases at V and 2 bases at J, with 16 bases between the two ends. In DNA, the CDR3 is TGTGCCAGCTCCCGGGAGAGCGGCAGTAACACTGAAGCTTTCTTT. It is translated as CASSRESGSNTEAFF.

This clone appeared a few times. The chain combines TRBV29-1 with TRBJ2-4, with a weak D call TRBD2 (6 bases). V lost 1 base, J lost 8 bases, and 6 bases lay in between. The CDR3 consists of 11 residues. CDR1 is SQVTM and CDR2 is ANQGSEA in the germline V gene. For the CDR3, the DNA is TGCAGCGTTGAAGGGGGGGACATTCAGTACTTC. It encodes CSVEGGDIQYF.

This rearrangement joins TRBV28 to TRBJ2-7; 7 positions agree with TRBD1. The CDR3 is 12 residues long. The junction had 7 bases not matched to a gene; V was cut back by 8 bases and J by 6 bases. Germline V gene lookup returns CDR1 MDHEN and CDR2 SYDVKM. The chain's CDR3 is CASRDSGSEQYF. As DNA, the CDR3 is TGTGCCAGCCGGGACAGCGGCTCCGAGCAGTACTTC. Full variable domain (rest looked up from reference TRBV28 and TRBJ2-7): DVKVTQSSRYLVKRTGEKVFLECVQDMDHENMFWYRQDPGLGLRLIYFSYDVKMKEKGDIPEGYSVSREKKERFSLILESASTNQTSMYLCASRDSGSEQYFGPGTRLTVT.

The DNA for the CDR3 is TGCGCCAGCAGCTTGGACAAATCCACAGATACGCAGTATTTT. Protein: CASSLDKSTDTQYF. The chain is built from TRBV5-1 and TRBJ2-3; no firm D call. V was clipped by 0 bases and J by 2 bases, with 7 bases between them. Germline V lookup: CDR1 SGHRS, CDR2 YFSETQ. CDR3 length: 14 amino acids.

CDR3 loop: CASTEGVLGGYTF. The CDR3 DNA sequence: TGTGCCAGTACCGAGGGGGTACTCGGTGGCTACACCTTC. The chain links TRBV19 to TRBJ1-2, with D possibly matching TRBD1 (6 bases). The CDR3 is 13 residues long. CDR1 and CDR2 (germline): LNHDA, SQIVND (reference sequence). V was pared by 7 bases and J by 7 bases, with 16 bases between.

This clone was picked up a small number of times. This rearrangement joins TRBV29-1 to TRBJ2-3; weak D call: TRBD1 (6 bases). The CDR3 loop spans 14 amino acids. Per germline, CDR1 SQVTM and CDR2 ANQGSEA. V shed 4 bases and J shed 2 bases, with 13 bases lying between them. In DNA, the CDR3 is TGCAGCGTTGGGGCCAGGGGCAACACAGATACGCAGTATTTT. It codes for CSVGARGNTDTQYF.

V is TRBV7-3 and J is TRBJ1-1, with 9 bases fitting TRBD1. The trim removed 4 bases at V and 4 bases at J, leaving 4 bases unmatched. There are 14 residues in the CDR3. Germline-derived CDR1 and CDR2 are SGHTA and FQGTGA. CDR3 coding DNA: TGTGCCAGCAGCTCGGGACAGGGCCCCACTGAAGCTTTCTTT. Amino acids: CASSSGQGPTEAFF.

The rearrangement joins TRBV2 to TRBJ1-5; the D gene is possibly TRBD1 (6 bases). Germline lookup yields CDR1 SNHLY and CDR2 FYNNEI. V was trimmed by 6 bases and J by 3 bases, leaving 12 bases between them. This CDR3 is 14 amino acids long. The CDR3 reads CASSAWTDNQPQHF. In nucleotides, the CDR3 is TGTGCCAGCAGCGCCTGGACAGACAATCAGCCCCAGCATTTT.

The chain recombines TRBV9 with TRBJ2-1, with 7 bases identical to TRBD2. V was clipped by 2 bases and J by 7 bases; unmatched bases: 3. The CDR3 loop spans 13 amino acids. Germline loops: CDR1 SGDLS, CDR2 YYNGEE. Here the CDR3 DNA reads TGTGCCAGCAGCGTCTCAGCGGGGAATGAGCAGTTCTTC. Its translation is CASSVSAGNEQFF.

This chain connects TRBV12-5 to TRBJ2-3, with TRBD1 matching 9 bases. Germline-derived CDR1 and CDR2 are LGHNT and FRNRAP. Trimming cost V 7 bases and J 5 bases; bases outside gene matches: 28. This CDR3 is built from 21 residues. In DNA form, the CDR3 reads TGTGCTAGTGTTTTTGAAGCGGACAGGGGAATAGTCGGGAACGAACTAGATACGCAGTATTTT. Encoded protein: CASVFEADRGIVGNELDTQYF.

This clone was picked up one time. The chain links TRBV11-2 to TRBJ2-3; 11 bases are shared with TRBD2. This CDR3 has 16 amino acids. V shed 3 bases, J shed 2 bases, and the junction held 4 bases outside the gene matches. Germline CDR1 is SGHAT and CDR2 is FQNNGV. The CDR3, as DNA: TGTGCCAGCAGCTTGGGACTAGCGGAACCCACAGATACGCAGTATTTT. Residues: CASSLGLAEPTDTQYF.

The chain joins TRBV4-2 to TRBJ2-2, with a weak D call TRBD2 (6 bases). Trimming cost V 1 base and J 2 bases, with 14 bases left between them. CDR1 and CDR2 (germline): LGHNA, YNFKEQ. The CDR3 runs 17 residues. CDR3 loop: CASSQVGGGPNTGELFF. The CDR3 nucleotides read TGTGCCAGCAGCCAAGTGGGGGGAGGCCCCAACACCGGGGAGCTGTTTTTT.

The chain joins TRBV7-2 to TRBJ1-2; no reliable D call. CDR3 length: 15 residues. Germline V gives CDR1 SGHTA, CDR2 FQGNSA. The ends were cut back, 0 bases at V and 0 bases at J, with 8 bases in the middle. The chain's CDR3 is CASSLASATNYGYTF. In DNA, the CDR3 is TGTGCCAGCAGCTTAGCCAGCGCCACTAACTATGGCTACACCTTC.

The chain uses TRBV10-3 and TRBJ2-6, with 7 nucleotides matching TRBD1. This CDR3 region has 15 residues. Germline V lookup: CDR1 ENHRY, CDR2 SYGVKD. Trimming cost V 3 bases and J 3 bases; bases outside gene matches: 2. CDR3 bases: TGTGCCATCAGTGAAAGGGGGCTTGGGGCCAACGTCCTGACTTTC. It specifies CAISERGLGANVLTF.

This clone was found a few times. The chain couples TRBV28 to TRBJ2-5, with a weak D call TRBD1 (5 bases). CDR3 length: 14 amino acids. CDR1 is MDHEN, CDR2 SYDVKM, per germline. Trimming removed 3 bases from V and 1 base from J, with 9 bases in between. In DNA, the CDR3 is TGTGCCAGCAGTTTGGTAGGGGCCCAAGAGACCCAGTACTTC. Translating it yields CASSLVGAQETQYF.

The V and J genes are TRBV30 and TRBJ2-3, with 9 nucleotides matching TRBD1. The CDR3 extends over 14 amino acids. CDR1 is GTSNPN and CDR2 is SVGIG in the germline V gene (reference sequence). After removal of 2 bases from V and 4 bases from J, the junction contained 4 bases not matched to a gene. Here the CDR3 reads CAWSSTGGADTQYF. Here the CDR3 DNA reads TGTGCCTGGAGTTCGACAGGGGGAGCAGATACGCAGTATTTT.